A selection of T cell receptor beta chains follows, all from one sample in a study of PD-L1 blockade in urothelial cancer. This table comes from immunoSEQ multiplex PCR, and its TCRdb copy is limited to in-frame clones, with some not included. The repertoire consists of 14,000 to 15,000 clones, with 70% to 90% occurring once and the leading ten covering approximately 14%. Source: PBMCs, taken around atezolizumab (anti-PD-L1) treatment. Receptor source: an older man with urothelial cancer. CDR3s include the opening cysteine and the closing phenylalanine or tryptophan.

V gene	CDR3 length	J gene	CDR3 protein
TRBV11-2	13	TRBJ1-6	CASRIHGNSPLHF
TRBV6-5	15	TRBJ2-7	CASSFHRGVSYEQYF
TRBV4-2	17	TRBJ2-4	CASSQETHETAKNIQYF
TRBV5-1	15	TRBJ1-1	CASSLAGSLAAEAFF
TRBV9	14	TRBJ1-1	CASSADREGTEAFF
TRBV6-1	16	TRBJ2-7	CASSEAAQAGGYEQYF
TRBV14	14	TRBJ2-7	CASSQWQGAYEQYF
TRBV5-1	14	TRBJ1-5	CASSPTGGNQPQHF
TRBV4-1	13	TRBJ2-1	CASRGQGRNEQFF
TRBV5-1	16	TRBJ1-3	CASSLAGRGQGNTIYF
TRBV5-1	14	TRBJ2-7	CASSPSGDGYEQYF
TRBV27	14	TRBJ2-7	CASSLGRGWNEQYF
TRBV5-4	14	TRBJ2-3	CASSLDRGTDTQYF
TRBV10-3	12	TRBJ2-3	CASRDTTDTQYF
TRBV6-5	14	TRBJ2-7	CASRPGVSSYEQYF
TRBV5-1	16	TRBJ1-1	CASSSGEPTPNTEAFF
TRBV4-1	17	TRBJ1-3	CASSQDPTEGLQHTIYF
TRBV14	15	TRBJ2-1	CASSQAGGLYNEQFF
TRBV6-5	13	TRBJ1-1	CAGSTDRGTEAFF
TRBV7-9	15	TRBJ2-5	CASSLDVAGQETQYF
TRBV6-1	14	TRBJ2-3	CASSGRAGTDTQYF
TRBV13	19	TRBJ2-6	CASSSWTGQGSPGANVLTF
TRBV6-6	15	TRBJ2-7	CASSPRTGGAYEQYF
TRBV28	17	TRBJ2-7	CASSLLVRGGGLYEQYF
TRBV5-1	17	TRBJ1-1	CASSLVEQGAGGTEAFF
TRBV19	15	TRBJ1-5	CASTEVGARNQPQHF
TRBV10-2	16	TRBJ2-2	CASSDFDSPAAGELFF
TRBV5-6	14	TRBJ1-1	CASAADPGQGWAFF
TRBV7-9	17	TRBJ2-3	CASSLGALAGGTDTQYF
TRBV5-4	13	TRBJ1-1	CASSFPGGAIAFF
TRBV5-1	14	TRBJ2-7	CASSFRTGDHEQYF
TRBV28	12	TRBJ2-7	CASSQTGSEQYF
TRBV28	17	TRBJ2-7	CASSTRLAGGLTYEQYF
TRBV29-1	13	TRBJ2-5	CSDLAGGQETQYF
TRBV10-3	16	TRBJ2-1	CAISEFPGQGYDEQFF
TRBV6-5	15	TRBJ1-2	CASSYKGQGAVGYTF
TRBV7-9	15	TRBJ1-2	CASSSNRFALYGYTF
TRBV6-5	15	TRBJ2-2	CASSSSGGTTGELFF
TRBV29-1	14	TRBJ2-6	CSARGGNGANVLTF
TRBV15	14	TRBJ1-6	CATSRDTENSPLHF
TRBV29-1	14	TRBJ1-1	CSVDLKGTGGKAFF
TRBV28	15	TRBJ1-2	CASSTRDRLYYGYTF
TRBV30	13	TRBJ2-7	CAWTGTGLYEQYF
TRBV4-1	15	TRBJ1-5	CASRPTGVGNQPQHF
TRBV9	16	TRBJ2-1	CASSVGGGVLYNEQFF
TRBV5-5	15	TRBJ1-2	CASSYGQGSVYGYTF
TRBV7-9	13	TRBJ1-1	CASSLLPGLEAFF
TRBV19	16	TRBJ1-2	CASRRGRGAELFGYTF
TRBV7-8	16	TRBJ1-1	CASSLGRPGMNTEAFF
TRBV11-2	15	TRBJ1-4	CASSLEGGPVGKLFF
TRBV5-4	15	TRBJ1-6	CASGTAGASNSPLHF
TRBV29-1	14	TRBJ2-1	CSGKTSGGALEQFF
TRBV5-3	13	TRBJ2-7	CARTNRSGYEQYF
TRBV11-3	13	TRBJ2-1	CASSLVQGNEQFF
TRBV7-2	13	TRBJ2-1	CASSQGSYNEQFF